This T cell receptor beta chain was sequenced during a study of low-dose radiotherapy and immunotherapy resistance in tumors. For the study at large: Doses of 0.5 Gy per fraction every 2 weeks, totaling 6.5 Gy, went to Cohort 1. Daily intake of oral aspirin 300 mg by patients lasted four cycles and began on cycle 1 day 1.

This clonotype was seen a handful of times. Alpha and beta chains were covered, as first-strand cDNA relied on TRAV- and TRBV-specific primers. Amplification, which lasted roughly 22 PCR cycles, used a constant-region primer and V-primer adapter to amplify TCRs. TCRdb re-called the reads with MiXCR, one entry per CDR3 protein. The table lists almost 45,000 distinct CDR3 sequences, 20% to 25% of them singletons. Trimming took 6 bases from V and 3 from J, leaving 16 bases between them. CDR1 is MNHEY and CDR2 is SVGEGT in the germline V gene. This CDR3 has 15 residues. Regarding time point: after trial treatment. The treatment denotes: LDRT plus nivolumab, ipilimumab, low-dose cyclophosphamide and aspirin (RACIN trial). Donors were given nivolumab, ipilimumab, aspirin, low-dose cyclophosphamide and low-dose radiotherapy.

The V gene is TRBV6-2 or TRBV6-3, the J gene TRBJ2-3; D may be TRBD1 or TRBD2 (5 bases each). The origin of this receptor is a male donor with prostate cancer. The sequenced sample was PBMCs, obtained after low-dose radiotherapy plus immunotherapy. The CDR3 DNA sequence: TGTGCCAGCAGCGACGAGGGACGTGCTACAGATACGCAGTATTTT. This encodes CASSDEGRATDTQYF.